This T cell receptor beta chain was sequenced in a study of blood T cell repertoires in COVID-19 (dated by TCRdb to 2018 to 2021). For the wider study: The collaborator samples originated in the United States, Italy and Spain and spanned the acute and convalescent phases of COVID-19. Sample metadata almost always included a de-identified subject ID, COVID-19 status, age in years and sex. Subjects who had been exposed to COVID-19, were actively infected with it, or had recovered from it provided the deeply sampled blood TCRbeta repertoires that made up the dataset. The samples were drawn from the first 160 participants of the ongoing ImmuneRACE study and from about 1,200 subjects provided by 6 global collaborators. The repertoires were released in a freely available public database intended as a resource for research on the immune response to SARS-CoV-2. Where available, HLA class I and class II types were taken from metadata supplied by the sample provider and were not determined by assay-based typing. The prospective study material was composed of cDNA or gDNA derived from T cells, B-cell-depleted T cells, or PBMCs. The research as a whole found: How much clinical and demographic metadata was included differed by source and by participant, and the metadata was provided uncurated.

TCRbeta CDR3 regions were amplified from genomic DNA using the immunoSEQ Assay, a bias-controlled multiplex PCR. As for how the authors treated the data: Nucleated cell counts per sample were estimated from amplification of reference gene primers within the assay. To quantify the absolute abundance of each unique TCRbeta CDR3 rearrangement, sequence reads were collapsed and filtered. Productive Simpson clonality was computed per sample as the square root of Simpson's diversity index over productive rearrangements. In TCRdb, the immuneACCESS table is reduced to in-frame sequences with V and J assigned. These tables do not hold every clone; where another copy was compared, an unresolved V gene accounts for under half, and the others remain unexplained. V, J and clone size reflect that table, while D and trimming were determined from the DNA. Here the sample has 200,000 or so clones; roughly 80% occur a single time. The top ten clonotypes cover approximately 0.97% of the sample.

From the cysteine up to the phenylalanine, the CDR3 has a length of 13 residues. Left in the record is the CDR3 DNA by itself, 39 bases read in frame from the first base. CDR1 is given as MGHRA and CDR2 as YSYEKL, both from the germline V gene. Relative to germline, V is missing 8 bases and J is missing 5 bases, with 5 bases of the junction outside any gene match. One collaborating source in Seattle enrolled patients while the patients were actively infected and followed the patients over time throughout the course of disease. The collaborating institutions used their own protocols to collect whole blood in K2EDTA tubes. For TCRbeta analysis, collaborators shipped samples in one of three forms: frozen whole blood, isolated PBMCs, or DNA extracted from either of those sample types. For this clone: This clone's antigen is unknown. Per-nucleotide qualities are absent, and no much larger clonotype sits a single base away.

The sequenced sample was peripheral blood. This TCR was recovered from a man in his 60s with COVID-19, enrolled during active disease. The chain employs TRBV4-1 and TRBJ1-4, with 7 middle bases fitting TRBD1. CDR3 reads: CASDDRVNEKLFF. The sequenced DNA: TGCGCCAGCGACGACAGGGTGAATGAAAAACTGTTTTTT.